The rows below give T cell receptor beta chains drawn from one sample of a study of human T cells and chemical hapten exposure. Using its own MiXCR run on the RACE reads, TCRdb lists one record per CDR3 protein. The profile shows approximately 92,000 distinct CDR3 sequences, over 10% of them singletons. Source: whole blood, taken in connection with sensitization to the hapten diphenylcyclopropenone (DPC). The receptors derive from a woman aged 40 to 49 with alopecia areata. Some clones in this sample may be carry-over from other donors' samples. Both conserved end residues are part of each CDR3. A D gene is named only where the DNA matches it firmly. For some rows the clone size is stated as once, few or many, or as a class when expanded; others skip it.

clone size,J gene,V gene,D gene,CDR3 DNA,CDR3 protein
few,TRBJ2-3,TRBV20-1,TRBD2,TGCAGTGCTAGCCTAGCGGTTACAGATACGCAGTATTTT,CSASLAVTDTQYF
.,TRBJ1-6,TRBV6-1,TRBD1,TGTGCCAGCAGTGAAGGGGACAGGGTAAATTCACCCCTCCACTTT,CASSEGDRVNSPLHF
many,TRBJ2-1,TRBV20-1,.,TGCAGTCCCCTACCCCAGAGTGAAAATGAGCAGTTCTTC,CSPLPQSENEQFF
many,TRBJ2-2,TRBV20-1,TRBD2,TGCAGTGCTAGAGATATGAGACTAGCGGGAACGAACACCGGGGAGCTGTTTTTT,CSARDMRLAGTNTGELFF
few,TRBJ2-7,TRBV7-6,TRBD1,TGTGCCAGCAGCCTCCCGAAACATCCCGTTGACGGGACAGGCTACGAGCAGTACTTC,CASSLPKHPVDGTGYEQYF
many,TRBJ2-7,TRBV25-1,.,TGTGCCAGCAGTTTACTCCACGAGCAGTACTTC,CASSLLHEQYF
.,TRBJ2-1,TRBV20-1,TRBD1,TGCAGTGCCAAACTAGGGGACAGGCTTAACAATGAGCAGTTCTTC,CSAKLGDRLNNEQFF
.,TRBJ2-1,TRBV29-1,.,TGCAGCGTCGACAGAAGCTCCTACAATGAGCAGTTCTTC,CSVDRSSYNEQFF
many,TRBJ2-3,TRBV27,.,TGTGCCAGCAGTACCCTGAGGCGGCCAGGGATAGATACGCAGTATTTT,CASSTLRRPGIDTQYF
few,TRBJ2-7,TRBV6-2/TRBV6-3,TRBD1,TGTGCCAGCACCCTGACCGGGACAGGGACCTACGAGCAGTACTTC,CASTLTGTGTYEQYF
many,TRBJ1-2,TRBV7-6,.,TGTGCCAGCAGCTTAGTGGGAGGGTATGGCTACACCTTC,CASSLVGGYGYTF
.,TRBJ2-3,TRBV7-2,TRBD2,TGTGCCAGCAGCCCCGGGACTACCCGAGATACGCAGTATTTT,CASSPGTTRDTQYF
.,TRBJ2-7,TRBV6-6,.,TGTGCCAGCAGTTACCCCCCCGACGGTCGACAGACCTACGAGCAGTACTTC,CASSYPPDGRQTYEQYF
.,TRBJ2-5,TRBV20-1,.,TGCAGTGCTTACGGCGCTGCCTTGCAGACCCAGTACTTC,CSAYGAALQTQYF
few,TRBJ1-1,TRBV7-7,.,TGTGCCAGCAGCCAAAGGGGTGATTGGGGGCGGACTGAAGCTTTCTTT,CASSQRGDWGRTEAFF
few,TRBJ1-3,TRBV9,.,TGTGCCAGCAGCGCCAATACGAGGCACCCTGGAAACACCATATATTTT,CASSANTRHPGNTIYF
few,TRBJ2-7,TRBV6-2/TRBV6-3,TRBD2,TGTGCCAGCAAAAGCGGGGGGACCACCTACGAGCAGTACTTC,CASKSGGTTYEQYF
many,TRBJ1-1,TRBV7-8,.,TGTGCCAGCAGCTTAATGACAGTGAACACTGAAGCTTTCTTT,CASSLMTVNTEAFF
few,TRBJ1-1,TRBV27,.,TGTGCCAGCAGTTCATACGACAGGATGAACACTGAAGCTTTCTTT,CASSSYDRMNTEAFF
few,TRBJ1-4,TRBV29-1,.,TGCGGCACTTTGGGGGGACGGACTAATGAAAAACTGTTTTTT,CGTLGGRTNEKLFF
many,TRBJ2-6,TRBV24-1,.,TGTGCCACCAGTGATCCCTTCAGACCCTCTGGGGCCAACGTCCTGACTTTC,CATSDPFRPSGANVLTF
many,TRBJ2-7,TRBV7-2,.,TGTGCCAGCAGCTTTTCTGGAACGGCAGCTTCCTACGAGCAGTACTTC,CASSFSGTAASYEQYF
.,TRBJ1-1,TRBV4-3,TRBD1,TGCGCCAGCAGCCAAGCCGTCTTCCAGGGGGACACTGAAGCTTTCTTT,CASSQAVFQGDTEAFF